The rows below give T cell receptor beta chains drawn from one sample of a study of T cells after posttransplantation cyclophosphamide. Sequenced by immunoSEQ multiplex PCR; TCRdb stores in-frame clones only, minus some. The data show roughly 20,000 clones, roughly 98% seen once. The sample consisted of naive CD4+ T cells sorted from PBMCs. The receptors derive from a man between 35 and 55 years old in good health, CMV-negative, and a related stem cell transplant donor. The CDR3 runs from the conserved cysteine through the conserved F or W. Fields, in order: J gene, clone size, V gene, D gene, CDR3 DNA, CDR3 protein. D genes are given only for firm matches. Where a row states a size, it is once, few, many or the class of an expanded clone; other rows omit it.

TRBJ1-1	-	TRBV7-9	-	TGTGCCAGCAGCTTTGTGCGGGACACTGAAGCTTTCTTT	CASSFVRDTEAFF
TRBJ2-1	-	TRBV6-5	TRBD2	TGTGCCAGCAGTTTCTTAGCGGGAGAGCCCTACAATGAGCAGTTCTTC	CASSFLAGEPYNEQFF
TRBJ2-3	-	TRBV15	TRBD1	TGTGCCACCAGCAGGCGGGACAGGGGCAATTCAGATACGCAGTATTTT	CATSRRDRGNSDTQYF
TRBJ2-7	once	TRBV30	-	TGTGCCTGGGGACTCATTAGCTCCTACGAGCAGTACTTC	CAWGLISSYEQYF
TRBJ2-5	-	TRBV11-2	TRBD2	TGTGCCAGCAGCTTAGGAGGGACTAGCCTCCAAGAGACCCAGTACTTC	CASSLGGTSLQETQYF
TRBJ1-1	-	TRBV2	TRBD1	TGTGCCAGCAGTACTACAGGGGGCAACACTGAAGCTTTCTTT	CASSTTGGNTEAFF
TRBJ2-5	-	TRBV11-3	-	TGTGCCAGCAGCAAGTCAGCGGTCGAGACCCAGTACTTC	CASSKSAVETQYF
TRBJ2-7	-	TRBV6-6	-	TGTGCCAGCCGCCTAGGCCCACAGGGTGCCTACGAGCAGTACTTC	CASRLGPQGAYEQYF
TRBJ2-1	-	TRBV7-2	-	TGTGCCAGCAGCTTAGCGTCAGGGGTGAATGAGCAGTTCTTC	CASSLASGVNEQFF
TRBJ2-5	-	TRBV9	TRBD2	TGTGCCAGCAGTTATAGCGGGAGTAGAGAGACCCAGTACTTC	CASSYSGSRETQYF
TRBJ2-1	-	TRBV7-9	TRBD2	TGTGCCAGCAGCTTAGGGCTAGCGGGAAATAATGAGCAGTTCTTC	CASSLGLAGNNEQFF
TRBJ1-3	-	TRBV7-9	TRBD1	TGTGCCAGCAGCTTGCGGGACAGGGGCCGAAACACCATATATTTT	CASSLRDRGRNTIYF
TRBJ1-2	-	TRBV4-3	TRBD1	TGCGCCAGCAGCCAAAACCCCGGGACAGACTATGGCTACACCTTC	CASSQNPGTDYGYTF
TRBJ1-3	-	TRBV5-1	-	TGCGCCAGCAGCTTGGACGGGTCTGGAAACACCATATATTTT	CASSLDGSGNTIYF
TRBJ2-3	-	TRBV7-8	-	TGTGCCAGCAGGGCAGGGGCTAGCACAGATACGCAGTATTTT	CASRAGASTDTQYF
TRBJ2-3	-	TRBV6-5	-	TGTGCCAGCAGCTCCCCAGGCACAGATACGCAGTATTTT	CASSSPGTDTQYF
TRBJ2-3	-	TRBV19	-	TGTGCCAGTAGTATAGACGAAGGAGATTACACAGATACGCAGTATTTT	CASSIDEGDYTDTQYF
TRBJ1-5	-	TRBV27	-	TGTGCCAGCAGTTTATCGAGTGGGGCGAGTCAGCCCCAGCATTTT	CASSLSSGASQPQHF
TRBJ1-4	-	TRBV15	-	TGTGCCACCAGCAGACGTAGGGGGAATGAAGAAAAACTGTTTTTT	CATSRRRGNEEKLFF
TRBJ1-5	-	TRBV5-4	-	TGTGCCAGCAGCGATACAGGGCGACAGCCCCAGCATTTT	CASSDTGRQPQHF
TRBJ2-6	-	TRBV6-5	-	TGTGCCAGCAGTTACTCGAGAGGGGCCAACGTCCTGACTTTC	CASSYSRGANVLTF
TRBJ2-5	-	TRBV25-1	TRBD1	TGTGCCAGCAGTGATCCGACAGCCGGGACAGGGCCAGAGACCCAGTACTTC	CASSDPTAGTGPETQYF
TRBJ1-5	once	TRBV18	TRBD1	TGTGCCAGCTCACCGGGACAGGGGAATCAGCCCCAGCATTTT	CASSPGQGNQPQHF
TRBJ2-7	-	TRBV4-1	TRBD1	TGCGCCAGCAGCCGCACGACAGGGGCCTACGAGCAGTACTTC	CASSRTTGAYEQYF
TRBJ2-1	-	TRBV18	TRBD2	TGTGCCAGCTCACCAGGACTAGCGCGAAATGAGCAGTTCTTC	CASSPGLARNEQFF
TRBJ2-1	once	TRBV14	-	TGTGCCAGCAGCCAAGCATCTAGTTATGGTGTGGAGTTCTTC	CASSQASSYGVEFF
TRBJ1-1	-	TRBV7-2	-	TGTGCCAGCAGCTCGGGACTTCTTAACACTGAAGCTTTCTTT	CASSSGLLNTEAFF
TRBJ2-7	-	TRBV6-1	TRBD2	TGTGCCAGCAGCCTAGCGGACTCCTACGAGCAGTACTTC	CASSLADSYEQYF
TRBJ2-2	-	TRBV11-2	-	TGTGCCAGCAGCTTGGTACAGTCCACCGGGGAGCTGTTTTTT	CASSLVQSTGELFF